Described below is a single T cell receptor beta chain sequence and its context. Its antigen is not identified. Germline CDR1 is LGHNA and CDR2 is YSLEER. The CDR3 totals 19 residues. The trim removed 1 base at V and 2 bases at J, leaving 14 bases unmatched. This record belongs to a study of CD8 T cells in ankylosing spondylitis. Findings and caveats of the study: Typical of ankylosing spondylitis blood, it appeared, was a TCR beta motif of about eight highly homologous variants.

TCRdb ran MiXCR on the 5' RACE reads and lists one entry per CDR3 protein. The sample records roughly 490,000 distinct CDR3 sequences, under 5.5% being singletons. Source material: blood, either unsorted or a sorted T cell fraction (not recorded which). The sequence came from a male donor with ankylosing spondylitis. The J gene is TRBJ2-5, the V gene TRBV4-3; TRBD2 aligns across 9 bases. The DNA for the CDR3 is TGCGCCAGCAGCCAAGCCCGAGTAGGTAGCGGGGGCCCTCAAGAGACCCAGTACTTC. The encoded protein is CASSQARVGSGGPQETQYF.